This TCR beta chain stems from a study of T cell responses to AZD1222 COVID-19 vaccine (dated by TCRdb to 2020 to 2022). General notes on the study: A total of about 230 trial participants underwent TCR sequencing, of whom some 210 received two doses of AZD1222 and some 26 received two doses of the MenACWY control vaccine. Trial participants were enrolled into age subgroups of 18-55, 56-69 and 70-plus years, which contained roughly 150, 30 and 60 TCR-sequenced participants, respectively. Here is what the overall study found, with its caveats: The whole spike protein was spanned by vaccine-associated CD4 TCRs, and dominant responses were seen in regions 160-218 and 743-854. Participants were mostly white British, with more females than males. The authors suggested clonal diversity may have been underestimated. Because no day 14 peak-response samples were available, repertoires were characterized only after the peak T cell response. Conclusions about previously exposed vaccinees are limited because only six or seven AZD1222 recipients were SARS-CoV-2 seropositive at baseline. The 56-69-year group was small, and its depth increase did not reach significance, likely because of low power. A significant rise in spike-specific TCR breadth and depth was observed after two AZD1222 doses relative to day 0 and relative to MenACWY recipients. Reportedly, almost half of the unique spike-specific TCRs recognized epitopes lying outside the regions that are mutated in the B.1.351 and B.1.1.7 variants.

This clone was counted between two and nine times. Its target antigen remains unknown. Base qualities were left out, and no much larger clone turns up one base away. Inclusive of the bounding cysteine and phenylalanine, the CDR3 is 15 residues long. The kept DNA is CDR3 alone, 45 bases in frame from the first base. The germline V end is reduced by 6 bases and the J end by 3 bases; junction bases left unmatched: 11. For CDR1 and CDR2, the germline V gene lists MNHEY and SVGAGI. The CDR3 regions of human TCRbeta chains were analyzed by immunosequencing. The original pipeline was this. Repertoire TCRs were matched against a reference library of SARS-CoV-2-specific TCRs generated with the MIRA antigen-specificity platform. Breadth was defined as the fraction of unique TCRs that were SARS-CoV-2-associated, and depth was defined as the fraction of total T cells that were SARS-CoV-2-associated. Using the MIRA data, each spike-specific TCR was mapped to the spike region that the TCR reacts to and placed in a CD4 or CD8 class. Log10-transformed breadth and depth values were compared by one-way ANOVA with Sidak's multiple comparisons tests. The clones in this table, taken by TCRdb from immuneACCESS, are in-frame only. Not every clone is retained; where verified, under half of the shortfall comes from an unresolved V gene, and the cause of the rest is unknown. V, J and clone size were drawn from that table, and D and trimming were deduced from the DNA. The sample contains about 120,000 clones, about 94% of them found a single time. The top ten clones comprise 2.5% to 3% of the sample.

The intended sense of this specimen's time point label: about 28 days (+/-7) after the second vaccine dose. AZD1222 recipients with second doses at about 4 weeks or about 12 weeks were pooled, because spike-specific TCR depth and breadth did not differ between schedules. Vaccinee samples came from UK trials COV001 and COV002, including a single-blind randomized controlled phase 2/3 trial of AZD1222 (ChAdOx1 nCoV-19) in healthy adults. Trial participant PBMC samples were collected at day 0 and day 28 after the second dose for TCRbeta chain sequencing. Here the chain combines TRBV6-5 and TRBJ2-7, with 7 central nucleotides matching TRBD2. The TCR sequence derives from an adult who received the AZD1222 COVID-19 vaccine. Sequenced material: peripheral blood, taken 28 days after the second AZD1222 dose. The DNA sequence is given as TGTGCCAGCAGAGACCCCTCTTCGGGAGGCTACGAGCAGTACTTC. Its protein product is CASRDPSSGGYEQYF.